This is a list of T cell receptor beta chains from one sample in a study of draining lymph node invasion in breast cancer. TCRdb re-derived calls from the bulk RNA-seq reads in MiXCR, one entry per CDR3 protein. The sample contains around 3,000 distinct CDR3 sequences, approximately 47% of which appear only once. The sequenced sample consisted of sorted memory Tregs from a lymph node. These receptors were collected from a female donor with luminal breast cancer. The CDR3 runs from the conserved cysteine through the conserved F or W. A D gene is named only where the DNA matches it firmly. The size field is filled for only some rows; it gives once, few, many or a size class.

>TRBD1|.|TRBJ1-6|TRBV19
TGTGCCAGTAGATGGGCGGGACAGCCAAATTCACCCCTCCACTTT
CASRWAGQPNSPLHF
>.|few|TRBJ1-5|TRBV6-2/TRBV6-3
TGTGCCAGCACCCCCCAGAAGGGCAATCAGCCCCAGCATTTT
CASTPQKGNQPQHF
>.|.|TRBJ2-2|TRBV18
TGTGCCAGCTCACTGGGGCAGGGGAACACCGGGGAGCTGTTTTTT
CASSLGQGNTGELFF
>.|few|TRBJ2-2|TRBV14
TGTGCCAGCAGCCAAGTTGGGGTCACCGGGGAGCTGTTTTTT
CASSQVGVTGELFF
>.|few|TRBJ2-1|TRBV27
TGTGCCAGCGGCCGTGGAGGGGGCAATGAGCAGTTCTTC
CASGRGGGNEQFF
>TRBD2|.|TRBJ2-5|TRBV11-1
TGTGCCAGCAGCTTAGCGAGGGGACTAGCGGGGGGGCGAGAGACCCAGTACTTC
CASSLARGLAGGRETQYF
>TRBD1|.|TRBJ2-7|TRBV13
TGTGCCAGCAGCATACACAGGGGTTCCTACGAGCAGTACTTC
CASSIHRGSYEQYF
>.|few|TRBJ2-7|TRBV23-1
TGCGCCAGCAGTCAGAAACGGGGGCCAACCTACGAGCAGTACTTC
CASSQKRGPTYEQYF
>TRBD1|.|TRBJ2-1|TRBV7-3
TGTGCCAGCAGCTCCAGGAGGGACAGGGCCCCCGGATCCTACAATGAGCAGTTCTTC
CASSSRRDRAPGSYNEQFF
>TRBD2|.|TRBJ2-1|TRBV3-1
TGTGCCAGCAGCCAAATCCGACCGGGACTAGCCGGCGGGGGCTCCTACAATGAGCAGTTCTTC
CASSQIRPGLAGGGSYNEQFF
>.|.|TRBJ1-1|TRBV29-1
TGCAGCGTTGTGGGGAACACTGAAGCTTTCTTT
CSVVGNTEAFF
>.|.|TRBJ2-7|TRBV2
TGTGCCAGCAAGTGGGGGGCCGGCACCTACGAGCAGTACTTC
CASKWGAGTYEQYF
>.|large|TRBJ1-2|TRBV6-5
TGTGCCACCCGGGGAGGAGGCGTCGGCTACGGCTACACCTTC
CATRGGGVGYGYTF
>TRBD2|few|TRBJ2-5|TRBV28
TGTGCCAGCAGTCGCGGACTAGCGGGAGCTGGTGAGACCCAGTACTTC
CASSRGLAGAGETQYF
>.|.|TRBJ2-3|TRBV18
TGTGCCAGCTCACCACCGGTTCGAGGACAGACAGATACGCAGTATTTT
CASSPPVRGQTDTQYF
>TRBD2|.|TRBJ2-3|TRBV9
TGTGCCAGCAGCGTAGCGGGAGGCCTCACAGATACGCAGTATTTT
CASSVAGGLTDTQYF
>TRBD1|few|TRBJ1-6|TRBV7-2
TGTGCCAGCAGCCCTACAGGGGCGAGTAATAATTCACCCCTCCACTTT
CASSPTGASNNSPLHF
>TRBD1|few|TRBJ1-2|TRBV6-2/TRBV6-3
TGTGCCAGCAATGCCCCCGGGACAGGGATCTATGGCTACACCTTC
CASNAPGTGIYGYTF
>TRBD1|.|TRBJ2-7|TRBV4-1
TGCGCCAGCAGCCAATTCTCAGGGGGCGAGCAGTACTTC
CASSQFSGGEQYF
>.|.|TRBJ2-1|TRBV5-1
TGCGCCAGCAGCTTCCCCGAAGGAGAGCAGTTCTTC
CASSFPEGEQFF
>.|.|TRBJ2-1|TRBV7-6
TGTGCCAGCAGCTCCCGGGACGGCCAGCAGTTCTTC
CASSSRDGQQFF
>TRBD2|.|TRBJ2-3|TRBV7-2
TGTGCCAGCAGCTTAGGACTAGCGGGTGGGGATACGCAGTATTTT
CASSLGLAGGDTQYF
>.|.|TRBJ1-2|TRBV12-3/TRBV12-4
TGTGCCAGCAGTTTCGATAGGCGGAGCTACACCTTC
CASSFDRRSYTF
>.|once|TRBJ2-5|TRBV24-1
TGTGCCACCAGTGATGCGACCCACCCCGGTGGAGAGACCCAGTACTTC
CATSDATHPGGETQYF
>.|.|TRBJ1-3|TRBV12-3/TRBV12-4
TGTGCCAGCAGTTTCGGGAGACCAACTGGAAACACCATATATTTT
CASSFGRPTGNTIYF
>.|.|TRBJ2-5|TRBV19
TGTGCCAGTAGTATAGGGGTGTGGTCGGGGGCAACCCAGTACTTC
CASSIGVWSGATQYF
>TRBD1|.|TRBJ2-3|TRBV5-6
TGTGCCAGCAGCTTGCCGGGACAGCTCCTAGATACGCAGTATTTT
CASSLPGQLLDTQYF
>TRBD1|few|TRBJ2-3|TRBV12-3/TRBV12-4
TGTGCCAGCAGTTTGGGACAGGTTTTCGGGTGGCAGTATTTT
CASSLGQVFGWQYF
>.|.|TRBJ2-2|TRBV6-5
TGTGCCAGCAACCATCTACAGGGCGGGTGGACCGGGGAGCTGTTTTTT
CASNHLQGGWTGELFF
>.|once|TRBJ2-7|TRBV6-1
TGTGCCAGCAGTATCAGTAGCGGCCCCTACGAGCAGTACTTC
CASSISSGPYEQYF
>.|once|TRBJ2-2|TRBV7-9
TGTGCCAGCAGCTTATTTGGGGAGCTGTTTTTT
CASSLFGELFF
>.|few|TRBJ1-4|TRBV7-2
TGTGCCAGCAGCCCGCGAGTAGAGGAAAAACTGTTTTTT
CASSPRVEEKLFF
>TRBD1|few|TRBJ1-2|TRBV6-1
TGTGCCAGCAGTTCTCGTCCGACCGGGACAGGGAACTATGGCTACACCTTC
CASSSRPTGTGNYGYTF
>TRBD1|few|TRBJ1-2|TRBV27
TGTGCCAGCAGTTTAAGAGGGGGCCAAGGGCATGGCTACACCTTC
CASSLRGGQGHGYTF
>TRBD1|.|TRBJ2-1|TRBV11-1
TGTGCCAGCAGCTCCGGGACAGGGGGCAGAGCTGAGCAGTTCTTC
CASSSGTGGRAEQFF
>.|.|TRBJ1-1|TRBV3-1
TGTGCCAGCAGCCAAGATTATGCAGGGACCACTGAAGCTTTCTTT
CASSQDYAGTTEAFF
>TRBD2|once|TRBJ2-7|TRBV6-5
TGTGCCAGCAGTTACTCGGGGTGGCTAGCGGGCACCTACGAGCAGTACTTC
CASSYSGWLAGTYEQYF
>.|.|TRBJ2-7|TRBV18
TGTGCCAGCTCTAGACTAAAGGGGTCCTACGAGCAGTACTTC
CASSRLKGSYEQYF
>TRBD1|.|TRBJ1-2|TRBV10-3
TGTGCCACCACCGGGACAGGCTATGGCTACACCTTC
CATTGTGYGYTF
>TRBD1|.|TRBJ1-3|TRBV5-1
TGCGCCAGCAGCTTGTCCGGGGGACAGCTTAGCTCTGGAAACACCATATATTTT
CASSLSGGQLSSGNTIYF
>.|.|TRBJ2-3|TRBV7-2
TGTGCCAGCAGCCCGCGGGTTGGCACAGATACGCAGTATTTT
CASSPRVGTDTQYF
>.|few|TRBJ2-7|TRBV28
TGTGCCAGCAGTCCCGACCCCCTAGGCGAGCAGTACTTC
CASSPDPLGEQYF
>.|.|TRBJ1-2|TRBV18
TGTGCCAGCTCACCCCTGGGAAGGAATTCAGCTAACTATGGCTACACCTTC
CASSPLGRNSANYGYTF
>.|.|TRBJ1-1|TRBV30
TGTGCCTGGAGTGAACACCTCAACACTGAAGCTTTCTTT
CAWSEHLNTEAFF
>.|.|TRBJ1-4|TRBV4-1
TGCGCCAGCAGCCGTGGGTCCCGGGAGGGGGAAAAACTGTTTTTT
CASSRGSREGEKLFF
>TRBD2|.|TRBJ2-4|TRBV5-1
TGCGCCAGCAGCTTGGTTGCAGCGGGGGGTGACATTCAGTACTTC
CASSLVAAGGDIQYF
>.|.|TRBJ2-1|TRBV20-1
TGCAGTGCTAGGACCCTGGGCCTTTATGAGCAGTTCTTC
CSARTLGLYEQFF
>.|once|TRBJ2-2|TRBV5-1
TGCGCCAGCAGCTTGGTGGGGGACCCCGGGGAGCTGTTTTTT
CASSLVGDPGELFF
>.|few|TRBJ2-1|TRBV24-1
TGTGCCACCAGTGGAGGGAACTCCTACAATGAGCAGTTCTTC
CATSGGNSYNEQFF
>.|.|TRBJ1-1|TRBV5-1
TGCGCCAGCAGCTTAGCCAACACTGAAGCTTTCTTT
CASSLANTEAFF
>.|.|TRBJ1-2|TRBV7-3
TGTGCCAGCAGCTTTGACCGGGACGGATCTAGGAGGACCTTC
CASSFDRDGSRRTF
>.|.|TRBJ2-3|TRBV5-1
TGCGCCAGCAGCGACGAGACTGGGGGAAGGGAGACGCAGTATTTT
CASSDETGGRETQYF
>.|.|TRBJ2-1|TRBV10-1
TGCGCCAGCAGTGAGAAGGGGCTAAAGTTGCGGAATCCCTTCTACAATGAGCAGTTCTTC
CASSEKGLKLRNPFYNEQFF
>.|.|TRBJ2-5|TRBV7-2
TGTGCCAGCAGCGCTGGGGGCGCGGGGAAGACCCAGTACTTC
CASSAGGAGKTQYF
>.|.|TRBJ2-4|TRBV5-6
TGTGCCAGCAGCTCGGATGAAAACCTTCAGTACTTC
CASSSDENLQYF
>.|.|TRBJ1-5|TRBV7-2
TGTGCCAGCAGCGGGGGCAGCAATCAGCCCCAGCATTTT
CASSGGSNQPQHF
>TRBD1|.|TRBJ2-5|TRBV11-2
TGTGCCAGCAGCCCCAGGATCGGGACAGGGAAGGAGACCCAGTACTTC
CASSPRIGTGKETQYF
>.|.|TRBJ2-7|TRBV5-1
TGCGCCAGCAGCTTGGCCATCGGCAGAGCCTACGAGCAGTACTTC
CASSLAIGRAYEQYF
>.|.|TRBJ2-5|TRBV4-2
TGTGCCAGCAGCGACCGAGGGTCAGAGACCCAGTACTTC
CASSDRGSETQYF